This TCR beta chain was identified in a study of blood T cells in healthy people across ages. The second PCR ran about 6 to 12 cycles with a sample-barcoded 5' primer and J-beta primers. TCRdb re-analysed the 5' RACE reads in MiXCR, keeping a single row per CDR3 protein. The sample records approximately 730,000 distinct CDR3 sequences, roughly 43% being singletons. With 5 bases removed from V and 0 bases from J, the gap between germline ends came to 6 bases. Looked up from germline, CDR1 is SGDLS and CDR2 is YYNGEE. This CDR3 is 14 amino acids long. This clonotype showed up just a few times. The rearrangement uses TRBV9 and TRBJ1-6; D is undetermined. This TCR came from a woman aged 55-70 years in good health. Sequencing input: blood. CDR3 in DNA: TGTGCCAGCAGTTTGGGCTCCTATAATTCACCCCTCCACTTT. It translates to CASSLGSYNSPLHF.